These 12 T cell receptor beta chains share one sample of origin, sequenced in a study of prognosis after radiotherapy for stage I lung cancer. The genomic DNA TCR beta CDR3 region underwent two rounds of multiplex PCR. Specific primers for each TRBV and TRBJ gene were what first-round PCR used. TCRdb reprocessed the multiplex PCR reads with MiXCR, giving one entry per CDR3 protein. The sample contains roughly 26,000 distinct CDR3 sequences, 30% of which appear only once. The source material was PBMCs, sampled before or after stereotactic body radiation therapy (not recorded which). These receptors were obtained from a donor over 45 with non-small cell lung cancer.

The table lists this clonotype with a few counts. Relative to the germline gene, one junction end is altered; a read error may explain this. The V and J genes are TRBV6-5 and TRBJ1-2, with no clear D. This CDR3 contains 9 residues. CDR1 and CDR2 from the germline V gene are MNHEY and SVGAGI. The CDR3 sequence: CANSYPQAF. CDR3 in DNA: TGTGCCAACAGTTACCCTCAAGCCTTC.

This clonotype came up many times. The chain has TRBV24-1 and TRBJ2-3, with 15 positions matching TRBD2. This CDR3 region has 17 residues. Germline assignment: CDR1 KGHDR and CDR2 SFDVKD. V lost 0 bases, J lost 5 bases, and 2 bases stayed unmatched. The CDR3 DNA follows: TGTGCCACCAGTGATTTGCGGACTAGCGGGGGGGAAGATACGCAGTATTTT. It is translated as CATSDLRTSGGEDTQYF.

Ten or more counts support this clonotype. The chain has TRBV12-3 or TRBV12-4 and TRBJ1-2, with D unclear. The V end was cut by 8 bases, the J end by 5 bases, with 12 bases between. This CDR3 region has 12 residues. CDR3 amino acids: CASAPSQYGYTF. DNA of the CDR3: TGTGCCAGCGCCCCCTCGCAGTATGGCTACACCTTC.

This clonotype was recorded at least ten times. The rearrangement joins TRBV19 to TRBJ2-7; TRBD1 might be the D (6 bases). Germline assignment: CDR1 LNHDA and CDR2 SQIVND (reference sequence). V shed 4 bases and J shed 3 bases, with 19 bases lying between them. CDR3 length: 16 residues. The CDR3 sequence: CASSKGLGAQVYEQYF. The DNA of the CDR3 is TGTGCCAGTAGTAAAGGGCTGGGGGCGCAGGTCTACGAGCAGTACTTC.

CDR3 coding DNA: TGCAGCGTTGAAGTAATCACAGATACGCAGTATTTT. Translation gives CSVEVITDTQYF. V is TRBV29-1 and J is TRBJ2-3; D ambiguous. Germline lookup yields CDR1 SQVTM and CDR2 ANQGSEA. The length of the CDR3 is 12 residues. V lost 1 base and J 2 bases, leaving 4 bases between the germline ends.

This clonotype has ten or more counts. The rearrangement joins TRBV2 to TRBJ2-7; D gene ambiguous. CDR3 length equals 12 residues. Per the germline V gene, CDR1 is SNHLY and CDR2 is FYNNEI. V lost 5 bases to trimming and J lost 5 bases, with 10 bases between them. CDR3 amino acids: CASSLGIDEQYF. Written as DNA, the CDR3 is TGTGCCAGCAGTCTCGGTATCGACGAGCAGTACTTC.

Ten or more counts support this clonotype. CDR3 in DNA: TGTGCCAGCAGCTCCCCGGGACAGGCTCTTATAAGTCCTTCTGGAAACACCATATATTTT. This codes for CASSSPGQALISPSGNTIYF. The chain joins TRBV11-2 to TRBJ1-3; 8 positions match TRBD1. The CDR3 loop spans 20 amino acids. Germline CDR1 is SGHAT and CDR2 is FQNNGV. Trimming cost V 4 bases and J 1 base; bases outside gene matches: 18.

A word on this clonotype: The junction differs from germline at one of its ends, possibly a read error. The rearrangement uses TRBV18 and TRBJ2-7, with a weak D call TRBD1 (5 bases). This CDR3 is 15 amino acids long. The germline gives CDR1 KGHSH, CDR2 LQKENI. The CDR3 DNA reads as TGTGCCGGCTCACCATCAGGGATTTTGTCCTACGAGCAGTACTTC. Translated: CAGSPSGILSYEQYF.

This clonotype showed up many times. This chain uses TRBV6-1 with TRBJ1-2, with 7 nucleotides matching TRBD1. CDR3 length: 15 residues. Germline loops: CDR1 MNHNS, CDR2 SASEGT. Trimming at V came to 6 bases and at J to 10 bases, leaving 17 bases not matched to a gene. The CDR3 DNA reads as TGTGCCAGCAGCCCACATCCCGGGACAACAGGGGCCTACACCTTC. As protein: CASSPHPGTTGAYTF.

This clonotype came up many times. The chain combines TRBV11-3 with TRBJ2-2; D may correspond to TRBD1 or TRBD2 (5 bases each). The CDR3 extends over 17 amino acids. Germline V gives CDR1 SGHNT, CDR2 YENEEA. Trimming removed 3 bases from V and 5 bases from J, with 19 bases in between. CDR3 residues: CASSFWDPSRRTGELFF. CDR3 sequence (DNA): TGTGCCAGCAGCTTTTGGGACCCCAGTCGAAGGACCGGGGAGCTGTTTTTT.

Points on this clonotype: This is likely an artifact of a read error, given a far larger clone one base away. The genes are TRBV20-1 and TRBJ2-1; TRBD2 matches 15 bases. The end of the DNA aligns better with TRBJ2-7, so the J call may be wrong. The CDR3 covers 18 residues. Germline loops: CDR1 DFQATT, CDR2 SNEGSKA (reference sequence). The CDR3 region has the DNA TGCAGTGCTGCCTATTGGACTAGCGGGGGGGCGGGATTTCTCGAGCAGTACTTC. Translating it yields CSAAYWTSGGAGFLEQYF.

This clonotype was seen ten or more times. The rearrangement uses TRBV28 and TRBJ1-1; 9 nucleotides line up with TRBD1. Germline values: CDR1 MDHEN, CDR2 SYDVKM. The ends lost 6 bases at V and 1 base at J; junction bases unmatched: 6. The CDR3 is 15 amino acids. Written as DNA, the CDR3 is TGTGCCAGCAGAGCCCCGGGACAGGGGAACACTGAAGCTTTCTTT. Its translation: CASRAPGQGNTEAFF.